The T cell receptor beta chain described here comes from a study of beta chain features in type 1 diabetes. In this sample, this clone turned up a few times. Its cognate antigen is unknown. Isolated RNA was reverse transcribed in full, so expressed TCRB transcripts were sequenced. The table came from immunoSEQ multiplex PCR; TCRdb's copy has only in-frame clones and leaves some out. The table has 900,000 or so clones, 15% to 20% seen once. This CDR3 spans 12 amino acids. The V and J ends lost 6 bases and 0 bases respectively, with 4 bases between them. CDR1 ENHRY and CDR2 SYGVKD come from the germline V gene. The study's findings and limits: The question of HLA type influencing TCRB rearrangement was one that remained unresolved here.

This sequence originates from a woman in her late teens or twenties in good health. The rearrangement uses TRBV10-3 and TRBJ2-3; D gene ambiguous. Material for sequencing was naive CD4+ T cells from blood. The CDR3 nucleotides read TGTGCCATCAGGGACAGCACAGATACGCAGTATTTT. This codes for CAIRDSTDTQYF.